The subject of this entry is one TCR beta chain. This clonotype was observed many times. Its antigen specificity is not known. Base qualities are not recorded, but no much larger clone differs from it by a single base. The data derive from a study of human T cells and chemical hapten exposure (dated by TCRdb to the early 2020s). For context, the study as a whole: For sensitization, 2% DPC in acetone was applied to a roughly 2 cm by roughly 2 cm area of upper inner arm skin. Patients additionally received weekly therapeutic DPC doses to the scalp throughout the approximately 25-week study period. Patch tests used Finn chambers with 0.01% DPC on the upper back, scored after 6 days by International Contact Dermatitis Research Group standards. Most of the patients in the cohort were female, and the cohort covered alopecia areata with under or over 50% scalp involvement, alopecia totalis and alopecia universalis. The libraries were sequenced as a pool, and the TCR yield per sample differed mostly because of small variations in library volumes within the pool. The study tracked peripheral blood TCR repertoire changes in vivo during primary and secondary sensitization to the hapten diphenylcyclopropenone (DPC) in alopecia patients. Blood samples were taken from patients before sensitization (week 0) and at 2, 6 and about 24 weeks after DPC sensitization. Blood for TCR sequencing was provided by twenty-nine alopecia patients at one to four time points (pre-sensitization, 2, 6 and 24 weeks). Broad study findings and their caveats: All patients had alopecia, a presumed autoimmune disease, so their immune response might differ from that of healthy individuals. Patch test score was positively correlated with the number of PT1 expanded TCRs, with significance at thresholds 8, 16 and 32 but not at 4. The number of TCRs above 1 in 1000 frequency did not change with DPC sensitization; there was no evidence of global repertoire structure alterations. Repeated subsampling changed both the strength of the expansion versus patch-test correlation and the threshold at which that correlation became significant. Significantly more large CDR3 similarity clusters were formed by expanded TCRs than by pre-sensitization or healthy control sets, consistent with antigen-driven responses.

Germline trimming amounts to 6 bases on V and 3 bases on J, with 4 as the count of junction bases outside the gene matches. CDR3 length: 14 amino acids, cysteine to phenylalanine. This entry keeps only the CDR3 DNA: 42 bases, framed from base 1. CDR1 and CDR2 are read off the germline V gene as MRHNA and SNTAGT. Read against the paper, the sample's time point label means: patch test 1, 2 weeks after DPC sensitization. Per the publication, the treatment or condition label means: therapeutic diphenylcyclopropenone sensitization with weekly scalp DPC. Blood at each patch-test visit was drawn before the patch test was applied. Patients were eligible if aged 18 to 70, diagnosed with alopecia and judged suitable for DPC therapy, and pregnant patients were excluded. Unfractionated whole blood was collected in Tempus Blood RNA tubes, and total RNA was extracted from that blood. Library method: RACE. The listed sequencing device is NextSeq 500. During library preparation, unique molecular identifiers were attached to individual cDNA molecules so that TCRs could be counted quantitatively and reproducibly. Both TCR alpha and TCR beta chains were sequenced from each blood RNA sample. For the original study's pipeline: A median of around 100,000 TCRs per sample was observed, with a range of about 20,000 to 690,600. V, J and CDR3 annotation of the TCR reads was carried out using the Decombinator software suite. To make PS versus PT1 abundance plots, every sample was subsampled to the same number of TCRs (28,000). TCRs were defined as expanded if absent before sensitization and observed at least eight times at the 2-week time point. TCRdb handled the public reads itself, with Q25 trimming in fastp and clone calling in MiXCR, and kept productive beta chains. Under each unique CDR3 protein, matching rows form one entry showing the most common genes and DNA. The V and J calls and clone size are TCRdb's, not the authors'. In this sample the table shows under 150,000 distinct CDR3 sequences, 12% of which occur a single time. Around 1.5% of the sample comes from the top ten.

The source of this sequence is a woman aged 45-59 years with alopecia areata. Some clones in this sample may be carry-over from other donors' samples. The starting material was whole blood, obtained in connection with sensitization to the hapten diphenylcyclopropenone (DPC). The rearranged chain carries TRBV6-4 and TRBJ2-3, with 9 bases matching TRBD2. The CDR3 reads CASRAGLATDTQYF. The DNA sequence is given as TGTGCCAGCAGAGCGGGACTAGCAACAGATACGCAGTATTTT.